One and the same sample provided the 2 T cell receptor beta chains below, sequenced in a study of cytomegalovirus exposure and HLA in healthy donors. A multiplex PCR was run with 60 Vbeta primers and 13 Jbeta primers. Sequencing used immunoSEQ multiplex PCR; TCRdb keeps in-frame clones, though not all of them. The table lists about 110,000 clones, around two thirds of them singletons. The specimen was PBMCs. The receptors shown here come from a man aged 25 to 45 in good health and CMV-seropositive.

The rearrangement uses TRBV5-1 and TRBJ1-1; TRBD1 aligns across 8 bases. Germline V gene lookup returns CDR1 SGHRS and CDR2 YFSETQ. V lost 0 bases to trimming and J lost 10 bases; unmatched junction nucleotides: 11. CDR3 length: 15 amino acids. CDR3 DNA: TGCGCCAGCAGCTTGGGGAACCACGGACAGGGTACAGCTTTCTTT. Amino acid sequence: CASSLGNHGQGTAFF.

The chain couples TRBV2 to TRBJ1-2; the D is unclear. CDR3 size: 11 residues. Trimming removed 6 bases at V and 8 bases at J, with 10 bases between. Germline-derived CDR1 and CDR2 are SNHLY and FYNNEI. CDR3 in DNA: TGTGCCAGCAGGCAAACTGAGGGCTACACCTTC. Residues: CASRQTEGYTF.